Described below is a single T cell receptor (beta chain) sequence and its context. This clonotype was counted a few times. The specificity of this receptor is unknown. Base qualities are not at hand, and no much larger clone is one base apart. Library construction relied on 5' RACE. The reads were generated on an Illumina HiSeq 2000. Template switching introduced a universal primer binding site; the final cDNA contained a unique molecular identifier, enabling accurate counting of TCR cDNA molecules. Specific primers in the conserved constant-segment region were used to synthesize first-strand cDNA for the TCR alpha and beta chains. Each cDNA library was double barcoded, with a SMART-Mk sample barcode plus Illumina barcodes, to control for contamination. TruSeq adapter sequences, together with Illumina sample barcodes, were added in two successive PCR steps. The Illumina HiSeq platform was used with custom primers to sequence TCR alpha and beta cDNA libraries. In the authors' own workflow: MiGEC processed the raw reads to extract unique molecular identifiers, while MiXCR was used to determine the CDR3 positions. For each individual, recombination models were inferred using an EM algorithm with the repgenHMM and IGoR tools. Shared clonotypes were analyzed with the tcR package in R, and sharing was normalized by the product of cloneset sizes. To study raw recombination without the effects of thymic and clonal selection, out-of-frame nonproductive sequences were analyzed. TCRdb reprocessing: public reads trimmed at Q25 with fastp, clones called with MiXCR, in-frame beta chains kept. Each entry is one CDR3 protein sequence, shown with its most common DNA and genes. TCRdb's processing, not the authors' own work, is the source of the V and J calls. This sample holds about 520,000 distinct CDR3 sequences; 20% to 25% were observed only once. The top ten clones comprise roughly 0.9% of the sample.

The germline V gene provides CDR1 SGHTA and CDR2 FQGNSA. The CDR3 spans 15 residues, from the cysteine through the phenylalanine. CDR3 DNA is the only sequence kept; it has 45 bases, read in frame from the first base. V was cut back by 5 bases and J by 6 bases, leaving a gap of 18 bases between them. This sample stems from a study of identical twins (dated by TCRdb to about 2016). Regarding the study in general: The study deep-sequenced TCR alpha and beta repertoires from monozygotic twins, unrelated adults of various ages and cord blood to test whether fetal clonotypes persist. Replicate twin experiments were performed at different times using different library preparation protocols to rule out contamination. What the research found in general, with its limitations: Invariant T cells such as MAIT and iNKT could partly confound zero-insertion analyses, although diverse VJ usage argued against such confounding for most clonotypes. Out-of-frame TCR alpha sequences shared between twins showed an excess of low generation-probability sequences compared with coincidental sharing between unrelated individuals. Abundant cord blood beta clonotypes carried fewer insertions; young adult naive repertoires showed a weaker similar trend, while memory repertoires showed none. Recombination models systematically underestimated out-of-frame TCR alpha sharing in monozygotic twins but agreed with sharing between unrelated individuals. Because the same donors could not be followed over many years, conclusions were based on cross-sectional statistical analysis. In beta out-of-frame sequences, excess twin sharing was weaker, because having fewer shared sequences lowered the signal-to-noise ratio.

All donors were healthy Caucasians. The twin cohort comprised three pairs of female monozygotic twins, all aged roughly 18 to 29 years. Positive isolation kits from Invitrogen were used to isolate CD4+ and CD8+ T cell populations. These same data were also listed under a study on T cells expressing NK-cell markers. The second study, in turn, reports: Eight or nine donors provided sorted CD3+CD56+NKG2C+, CD3+CD56+NKG2C- and CD3+CD56-NKG2C+ T-cell subsets, whose TCR beta-chain repertoires were profiled. Among the eight sequenced donors, seven were HCMV-seropositive and one was HCMV-seronegative. To restrict sorting to alphabetaTCR-expressing T cells, an anti-gammadeltaTCR antibody was added in several experiments. In six donors, the dominant CD3+CD56+NKG2C+ clonotypes were among the top 10 CD8+ clonotypes and accounted for roughly 1.0-8% of CD8+ T cells. Those dominant clonotypes were again the most abundant among CD3+CD56-NKG2C+ cells in a few donors, at 28.3-60.1%. Whether the expanded NKG2C-expressing T cell clones were specific for HCMV antigens remained unclear. Randomly selected healthy volunteers, three men and five women, were used as the eight sequenced donors. To determine HCMV serostatus, a commercial ELISA kit was used to detect HCMV-specific IgG in serum. MIGEC was used to demultiplex reads and group reads by UMI, and MiTCR was used to assemble and quantify clonotypes. To exclude erroneous sequences, any TCR cDNA sequence not supported by at least two reads was discarded. The tcR package was used for downstream repertoire analysis, with clonotypes matched between fractions based on CDR3 nucleotide sequence plus V segment. VDJmatch was used to annotate antigen specificity against VDJdb, with one amino acid substitution allowed in CDR3.

The source is a woman aged 18-29 years in good health. The sequence is built from TRBV7-2 and TRBJ2-3, with a tentative D gene TRBD2 over 5 matching bases. Sequenced input: CD4+ T cells sorted from blood. The CDR3 reads as follows: CASSVSRVSGDTQYF. The nucleotide sequence is given as TGTGCCAGCAGCGTGTCACGGGTATCGGGGGATACGCAGTATTTT.